A selection of T cell receptor beta chains follows, all from one sample in a study of blood T cell repertoires in COVID-19. Sequenced by immunoSEQ multiplex PCR; TCRdb stores in-frame clones only, minus some. The sample contains approximately 240,000 clones, about nine tenths of which appear only once. The sequencing input was PBMCs or T cells enriched from blood (not recorded which). Receptor source: a woman between 18 and 29 years old who had recovered from COVID-19. Each CDR3 is given with its conserved first and last residue. D genes are given only for firm matches. Clone size is not always given. Where it is, it says once, few, many or a class for expanded clones.

v_call	j_call	d_call	clone_size	cdr3_nt	cdr3_aa
TRBV7-6	TRBJ2-3	TRBD2	NA	TGTGCCAGCAGCTTAGGTCCGGGAGGTATCACAGATACGCAGTATTTT	CASSLGPGGITDTQYF
TRBV18	TRBJ2-7	TRBD1	NA	TGTGCCAGCTCACCTTTCAGGGGGCCCTTAGACCTCTACGAGCAGTACTTC	CASSPFRGPLDLYEQYF
TRBV19	TRBJ1-6	TRBD1	NA	TGTGCCAGTAGTATAGGGGACAGGGGTAATTCACCCCTCCACTTT	CASSIGDRGNSPLHF
TRBV11-2	TRBJ2-5	NA	NA	TGTGCCAGCAGCTTAGGTTCCCAGGGGGAGACCCAGTACTTC	CASSLGSQGETQYF
TRBV6-4	TRBJ2-3	NA	NA	TGTGCCAGCAGTGAAGCGTCAGCCGGCACAGATACGCAGTATTTT	CASSEASAGTDTQYF
TRBV19	TRBJ1-1	NA	NA	TGTGCCAGTAGTATAATTTCGGGGAAAGCTAATGAAGCTTTCTTT	CASSIISGKANEAFF
TRBV6-6	TRBJ2-2	TRBD2	NA	TGTGCCAGCAGCCGAGGCGGGACTAGCGGGGGTGACGGGGAGCTGTTTTTT	CASSRGGTSGGDGELFF
TRBV7-2	TRBJ1-1	TRBD1	NA	TGTGCCAGCAGCCCTGTTGACAGGGGCAGTACTGAAGCTTTCTTT	CASSPVDRGSTEAFF
TRBV28	TRBJ1-2	NA	once	TGTGCCAGCCGCGGCCTCAGCTATGGCTACACCTTC	CASRGLSYGYTF
TRBV7-9	TRBJ2-3	TRBD1	NA	TGTGCCAGCAGCTTACATGGGACAGTGACAGATACGCAGTATTTT	CASSLHGTVTDTQYF
TRBV19	TRBJ1-3	TRBD1	NA	TGTGCCAGTAGGGGGACAGGGGCTCTCTCTGGAAACACCATATATTTT	CASRGTGALSGNTIYF
TRBV15	TRBJ2-1	TRBD2	NA	TGTGCCACCAGCACTTCTAGCGGGGCCTACAATGAGCAGTTCTTC	CATSTSSGAYNEQFF
TRBV6-6	TRBJ1-1	TRBD1	NA	TGTGCCAGCAGTTTGACAGGGGGCGGTGAAGCTTTCTTT	CASSLTGGGEAFF
TRBV5-4	TRBJ1-2	TRBD1	NA	TGTGCCAGCAGCCCAAGACAGGGGGGCTATGGCTACACCTTC	CASSPRQGGYGYTF
TRBV4-1	TRBJ2-3	TRBD2	NA	TGCGCCAGCAGCCAGACAGGGGGTGAACTAGCGGGAGGTAGGAATACGCAGTATTTT	CASSQTGGELAGGRNTQYF
TRBV2	TRBJ2-7	NA	NA	TGTGCCAGCTCTAGCTACGACACCTACTTC	CASSSYDTYF
TRBV28	TRBJ1-2	NA	NA	TGTGCCAGCAGTTCCCTAACGAACAGGGATGGCTACACCTTC	CASSSLTNRDGYTF
TRBV5-1	TRBJ1-5	TRBD1	NA	TGCGCCAGCAGCGCCCAGGGGGCGAAGAATCAGCCCCAGCATTTT	CASSAQGAKNQPQHF
TRBV25-1	TRBJ1-4	NA	NA	TGTGCCAGCAGTGAATATGGCGGGGGGGGCGGCGAAAAACTGTTTTTT	CASSEYGGGGGEKLFF
TRBV19	TRBJ1-1	NA	NA	TGTGCCAGCGGTCCATTCACCACTGAAGCTTTCTTT	CASGPFTTEAFF